The rows below give T cell receptor beta chains drawn from one sample of a study of T-cell reconstitution after alpha-beta-depleted transplantation in children. TCRdb recomputed calls from the PCR reads with MiXCR, one row per CDR3 protein. The repertoire holds just over 950,000 distinct CDR3 sequences, with 25% to 35% as singletons. This material consisted of PBMCs, mostly from graft donor cells, taken 360 days after TCRalphabeta/CD19-depleted stem cell transplant. These receptors came from a boy under two years old who had a stem cell transplant for SCID, so the T cells may come from the graft donor. CDR3s include the opening cysteine and the closing phenylalanine or tryptophan.

j_call v_call cdr3_aa
TRBJ2-1 TRBV20-1 CSARLSGTGNSEQFF
TRBJ2-3 TRBV12-3/TRBV12-4 CASSPQRPTSTDTQYF
TRBJ2-7 TRBV20-1 CSALKPGGYEQYF
TRBJ1-2 TRBV11-2 CASSLVGSNYGYTF
TRBJ2-7 TRBV9 CASSVGLGTGAYEQYF
TRBJ2-3 TRBV20-1 CSASQRGAGTDTQYF
TRBJ1-3 TRBV6-1 CASSELWTAAKGNTIYF
TRBJ2-5 TRBV20-1 CSVTHSQETQYF
TRBJ1-6 TRBV6-5 CASSYSNRRDRDDSPLHF
TRBJ2-7 TRBV6-2/TRBV6-3 CASSYGQRNYEQYF
TRBJ2-7 TRBV27 CASSSPGQVVYEQYF
TRBJ2-7 TRBV28 CASSTTIRDRNYEQYF
TRBJ2-6 TRBV4-2 CASSQQDSGANVLTF
TRBJ1-1 TRBV12-3/TRBV12-4 CASSLSWAGREAFF
TRBJ2-3 TRBV9 CASSEGPSSTDTQYF
TRBJ1-5 TRBV20-1 CSAILGPGDQPQHF
TRBJ2-1 TRBV7-9 CASSGRDNEQFF
TRBJ1-4 TRBV5-1 CASSPGGRGTTNEKLFF
TRBJ1-5 TRBV12-3/TRBV12-4 CASSLGPDRKNQPQHF
TRBJ1-2 TRBV11-2 CASSPREGGFNYGYTF
TRBJ2-7 TRBV12-3/TRBV12-4 CASSLYQGYEQYF
TRBJ2-5 TRBV28 CASSSPGLAGPYQETQYF